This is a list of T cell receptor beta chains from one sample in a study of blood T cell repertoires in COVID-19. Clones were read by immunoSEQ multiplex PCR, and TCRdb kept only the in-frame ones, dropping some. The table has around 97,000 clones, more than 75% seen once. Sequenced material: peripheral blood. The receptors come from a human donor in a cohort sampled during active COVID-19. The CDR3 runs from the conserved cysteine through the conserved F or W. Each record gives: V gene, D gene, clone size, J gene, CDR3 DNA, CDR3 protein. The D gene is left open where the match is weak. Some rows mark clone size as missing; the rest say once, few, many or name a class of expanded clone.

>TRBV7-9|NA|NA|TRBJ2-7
TGTGCCAGCAGCTTTGACTGGGCCTACGAGCAGTACTTC
CASSFDWAYEQYF
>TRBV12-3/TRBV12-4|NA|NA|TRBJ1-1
TGTGCCAGCAGTTTTCGGACTGAAGCTTTCTTT
CASSFRTEAFF
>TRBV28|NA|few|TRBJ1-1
TGTGCCAGCAGTGGCGGATTAGCTTTCTTT
CASSGGLAFF
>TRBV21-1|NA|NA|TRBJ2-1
TGTGCCAGCAGCAAAGGGAAGGGACTATCTACCCTCTCCTACAATGAGCAGTTCTTC
CASSKGKGLSTLSYNEQFF
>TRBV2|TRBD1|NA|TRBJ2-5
TGTGCCAGCACACGACAGGGCCTAGGGACCCAGTACTTC
CASTRQGLGTQYF
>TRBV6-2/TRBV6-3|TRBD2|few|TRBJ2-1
TGTGCCAGCAGTTACCTAGCGGGAGGGATCTACAATGAGCAGTTCTTC
CASSYLAGGIYNEQFF
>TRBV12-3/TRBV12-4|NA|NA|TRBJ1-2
TGTGCCAGCAGTGGAGGACCGCCCTATGGCTACACCTTC
CASSGGPPYGYTF
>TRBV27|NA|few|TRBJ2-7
TGTGCCAGCAGTCCCTCCGGGAGATCCTACGAGCAGTACTTC
CASSPSGRSYEQYF
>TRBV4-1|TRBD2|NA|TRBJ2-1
TGCGCCAGCAGCCAAGAGACGGGAGGGGGCTACAATGAGCAGTTCTTC
CASSQETGGGYNEQFF
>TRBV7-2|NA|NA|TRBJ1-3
TGTGCCAGCAGTCCCGGTAGGGGGACAGGAAACACCATATATTTT
CASSPGRGTGNTIYF
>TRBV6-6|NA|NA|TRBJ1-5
TGTGCCAGCAGTTATGGGCAGACGTATAGCAATCAGCCCCAGCATTTT
CASSYGQTYSNQPQHF
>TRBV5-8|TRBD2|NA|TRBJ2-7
TGTGCCAGCAGGATGCACTATGGACTAGCGGGAGGGGACTACGAGCAGTACTTC
CASRMHYGLAGGDYEQYF
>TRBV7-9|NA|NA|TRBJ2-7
TGTGCCAGCAGCTTAGCAGGACTCGAGCAGTACTTC
CASSLAGLEQYF
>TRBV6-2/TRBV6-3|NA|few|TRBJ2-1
TGTGCCAGCAGTTTGGGGGGGCCTGGCTACAATGAGCAGTTCTTC
CASSLGGPGYNEQFF
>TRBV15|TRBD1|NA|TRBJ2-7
TGTGCCACCAGCAGAGATCCAGGGGGCTACGAGCAGTACTTC
CATSRDPGGYEQYF
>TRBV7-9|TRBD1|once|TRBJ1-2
TGTGCCAGCAGCCATGGCAGGGGGTTGGGTGGCTACACCTTC
CASSHGRGLGGYTF
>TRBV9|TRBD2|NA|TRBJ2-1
TGTGCCAGCAGCGTGAGTAGCGGGAGGGCCGGTGAGCAGTTCTTC
CASSVSSGRAGEQFF
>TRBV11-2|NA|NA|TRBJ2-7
TGTGCCAGCAGCTCAACCCAGGGTTCGTACGAGCAGTACTTC
CASSSTQGSYEQYF
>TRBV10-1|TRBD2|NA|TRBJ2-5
TGCGCCAGCAGTCCCGGACTAGCGGGAGGCCGTCAAGAGACCCAGTACTTC
CASSPGLAGGRQETQYF
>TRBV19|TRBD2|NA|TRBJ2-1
TGTGCCAGTAGTATGGGTAGCGGGGGCATGAATTTTTACAATGAGCAGTTCTTC
CASSMGSGGMNFYNEQFF
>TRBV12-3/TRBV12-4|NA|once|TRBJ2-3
TGTGCCAGCAGAAACTCCGATACGCAGTATTTT
CASRNSDTQYF
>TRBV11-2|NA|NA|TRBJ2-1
TGTGCCAGCAGCTTAGCCCCCATAGTCTACAATGAGCAGTTCTTC
CASSLAPIVYNEQFF
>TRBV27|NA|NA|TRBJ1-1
TGTGCCAGCAGTTTGGCAGACACGGGAACTGAAGCTTTCTTT
CASSLADTGTEAFF